The entry below describes one T cell receptor (beta chain). The antigen remains unidentified. This record comes from a study of vaccination and CD4 T cells after COVID-19. Overall study context: Convalescent donors were composed of six males and four females, of whom two were Hispanic. Post-vaccine sampling followed dose two by a median roughly 65 days (range 14 to 241). Points from the study as a whole: Median numbers of SARS-CoV-2-reactive clonotypes increased from about 20 to 38 (not a significant change).

Positive PCR dates ranged from March to December 2020; these dates predated US Alpha, Beta and Delta variants. The CDR3 runs 13 residues. Germline CDR1 and CDR2: SGHTA and FQGTGA. The ends were cut back, 5 bases at V and 5 bases at J, with 11 bases in the middle. MiXCR, applied by TCRdb to the PCR reads, yields one record per CDR3 protein. The sample gives just over 20,000 distinct CDR3 sequences, around 58% of which show up once; 0.95% to 1.3% is in the top ten. The clonotype originates from a human donor who had recovered from COVID-19. The sample consisted of CD4+ T cells from blood, taken before SARS-CoV-2 vaccination. The chain carries TRBV7-3 and TRBJ2-3; possible D gene TRBD2, 5 bases. The chain's CDR3 is CASSPGVRDTQYF. CDR3 in DNA: TGTGCCAGCAGCCCCGGGGTAAGAGATACGCAGTATTTT.